This TCR beta chain was sequenced for a study of cytomegalovirus exposure and HLA in healthy donors. The PCR used 60 Vbeta and 13 Jbeta primers. Assay used: immunoSEQ multiplex PCR; TCRdb lists only in-frame clones, some missing. Of 90,000 to 120,000 clones in the sample, more than 75% were seen once. This CDR3 comprises 15 residues. The germline gives CDR1 SGDLS, CDR2 YYNGEE. The V end was cut by 0 bases, the J end by 4 bases, with 11 bases between. This sequence was found in a man aged 25-45 years in good health and CMV-seropositive. This chain links TRBV9 with TRBJ2-1; tentative D call: TRBD1 (6 bases). Specimen: PBMCs. The CDR3 is CASSVGGHKYNEQFF. The CDR3 bases are TGTGCCAGCAGCGTAGGGGGGCACAAGTACAATGAGCAGTTCTTC.